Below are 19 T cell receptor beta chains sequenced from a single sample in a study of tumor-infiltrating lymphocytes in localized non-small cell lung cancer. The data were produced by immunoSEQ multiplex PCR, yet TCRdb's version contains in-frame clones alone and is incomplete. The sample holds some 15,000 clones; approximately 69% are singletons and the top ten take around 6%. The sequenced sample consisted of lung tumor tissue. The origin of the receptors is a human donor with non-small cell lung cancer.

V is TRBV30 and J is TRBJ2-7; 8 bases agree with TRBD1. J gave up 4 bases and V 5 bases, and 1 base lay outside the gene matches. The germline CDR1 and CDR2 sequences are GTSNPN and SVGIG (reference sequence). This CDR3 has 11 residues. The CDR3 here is CAWGQGYEQYF. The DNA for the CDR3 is TGTGCCTGGGGACAGGGTTACGAGCAGTACTTC.

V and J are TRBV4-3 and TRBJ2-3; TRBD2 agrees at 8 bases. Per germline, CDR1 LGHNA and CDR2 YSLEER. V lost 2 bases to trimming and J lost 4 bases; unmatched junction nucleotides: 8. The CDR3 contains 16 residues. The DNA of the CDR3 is TGCGCCAGCAGCCAACTGGTAGCGGGACCAGCAGATACGCAGTATTTT. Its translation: CASSQLVAGPADTQYF.

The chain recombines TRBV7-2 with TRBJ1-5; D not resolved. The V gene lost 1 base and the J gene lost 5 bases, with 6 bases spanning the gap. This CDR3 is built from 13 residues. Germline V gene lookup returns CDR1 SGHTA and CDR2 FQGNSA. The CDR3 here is CASSLEQDQPQHF. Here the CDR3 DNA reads TGTGCCAGCAGCTTAGAACAAGATCAGCCCCAGCATTTT.

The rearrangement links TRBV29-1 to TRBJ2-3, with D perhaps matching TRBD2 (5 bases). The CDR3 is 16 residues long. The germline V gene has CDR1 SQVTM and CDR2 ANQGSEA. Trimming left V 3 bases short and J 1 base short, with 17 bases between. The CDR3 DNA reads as TGCAGCGTTGATGGGTTTGAGGGCGGAGGCACAGATACGCAGTATTTT. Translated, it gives CSVDGFEGGGTDTQYF.

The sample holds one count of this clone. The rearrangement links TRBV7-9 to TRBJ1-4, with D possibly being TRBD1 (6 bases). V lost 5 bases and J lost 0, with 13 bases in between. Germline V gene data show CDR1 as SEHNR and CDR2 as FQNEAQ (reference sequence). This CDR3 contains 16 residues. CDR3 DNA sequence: TGTGCCAGCAGCCAAGGGGGGGTGGCAACTAATGAAAAACTGTTTTTT. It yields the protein CASSQGGVATNEKLFF.

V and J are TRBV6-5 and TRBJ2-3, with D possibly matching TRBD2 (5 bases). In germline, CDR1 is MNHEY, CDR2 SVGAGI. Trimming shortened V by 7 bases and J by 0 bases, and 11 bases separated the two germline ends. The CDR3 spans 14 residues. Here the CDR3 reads CASMLALSTDTQYF. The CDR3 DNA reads TGTGCCAGCATGCTAGCACTCAGCACAGATACGCAGTATTTT.

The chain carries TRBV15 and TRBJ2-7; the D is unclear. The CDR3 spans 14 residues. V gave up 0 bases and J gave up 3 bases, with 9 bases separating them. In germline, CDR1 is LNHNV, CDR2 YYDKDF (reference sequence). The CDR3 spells CATSRDRKGYEQYF. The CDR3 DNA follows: TGTGCCACCAGCAGAGATCGGAAGGGCTACGAGCAGTACTTC.

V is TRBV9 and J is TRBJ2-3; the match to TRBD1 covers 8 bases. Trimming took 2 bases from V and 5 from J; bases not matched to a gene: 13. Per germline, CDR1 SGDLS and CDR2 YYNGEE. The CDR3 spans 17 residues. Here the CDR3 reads CASSVEVAGGREDTQYF. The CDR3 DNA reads TGTGCCAGCAGCGTCGAGGTTGCAGGGGGCAGAGAAGATACGCAGTATTTT.

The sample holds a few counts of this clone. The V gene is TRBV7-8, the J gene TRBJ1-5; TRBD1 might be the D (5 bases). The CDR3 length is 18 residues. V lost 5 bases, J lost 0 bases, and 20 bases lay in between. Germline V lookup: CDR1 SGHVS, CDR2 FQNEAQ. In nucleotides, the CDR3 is TGTGCCAGCAGCGCAACCCCCCCCCGGGACGGTAGCAATCAGCCCCAGCATTTT. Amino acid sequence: CASSATPPRDGSNQPQHF. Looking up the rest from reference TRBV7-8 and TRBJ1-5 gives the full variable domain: GAGVSQSPRYKVAKRGQDVALRCDPISGHVSLFWYQQALGQGPEFLTYFQNEAQLDKSGLPSDRFFAERPEGSVSTLKIQRTQQEDSAVYLCASSATPPRDGSNQPQHFGDGTRLSIL.

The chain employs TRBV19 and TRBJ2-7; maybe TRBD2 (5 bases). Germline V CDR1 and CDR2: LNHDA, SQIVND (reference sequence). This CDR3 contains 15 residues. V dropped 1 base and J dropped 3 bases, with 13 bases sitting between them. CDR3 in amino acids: CASSIAGRGFYEQYF. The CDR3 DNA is TGTGCCAGTAGTATAGCTGGGAGAGGATTCTACGAGCAGTACTTC.

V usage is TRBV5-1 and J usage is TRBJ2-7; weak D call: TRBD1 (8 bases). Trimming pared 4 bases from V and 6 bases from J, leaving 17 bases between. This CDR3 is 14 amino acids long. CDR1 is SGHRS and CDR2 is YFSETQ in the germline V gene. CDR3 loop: CASSLLADRVEQYF. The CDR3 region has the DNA TGCGCCAGCAGCCTCCTAGCGGACAGGGTCGAGCAGTACTTC.

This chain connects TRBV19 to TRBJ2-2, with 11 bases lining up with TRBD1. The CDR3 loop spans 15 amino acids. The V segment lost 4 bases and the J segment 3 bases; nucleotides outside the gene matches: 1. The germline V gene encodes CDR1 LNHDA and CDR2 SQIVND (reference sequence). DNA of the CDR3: TGTGCCAGTAGTAGGACAGGGGGCCACACCGGGGAGCTGTTTTTT. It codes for CASSRTGGHTGELFF.

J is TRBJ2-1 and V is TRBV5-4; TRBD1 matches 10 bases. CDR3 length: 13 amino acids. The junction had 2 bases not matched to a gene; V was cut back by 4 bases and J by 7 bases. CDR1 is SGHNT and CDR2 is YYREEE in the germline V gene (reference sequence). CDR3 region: CASSRQGANEQFF. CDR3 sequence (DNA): TGTGCCAGCAGCCGACAGGGGGCGAATGAGCAGTTCTTC.

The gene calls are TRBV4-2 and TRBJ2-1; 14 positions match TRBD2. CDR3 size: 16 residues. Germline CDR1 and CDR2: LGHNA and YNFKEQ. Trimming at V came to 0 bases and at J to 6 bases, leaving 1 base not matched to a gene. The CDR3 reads CASSQDGLAGGNEQFF. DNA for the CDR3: TGTGCCAGCAGCCAAGATGGACTAGCGGGAGGCAATGAGCAGTTCTTC.

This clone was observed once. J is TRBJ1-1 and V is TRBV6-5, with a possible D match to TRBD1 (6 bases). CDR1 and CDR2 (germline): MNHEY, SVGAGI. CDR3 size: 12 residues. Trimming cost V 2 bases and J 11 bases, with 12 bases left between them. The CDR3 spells CASSYPEGGAFF. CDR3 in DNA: TGTGCCAGCAGTTACCCCGAGGGGGGGGCTTTCTTT.

The CDR3 coding sequence is TGCGCCAGCAGACGCCTACCCTCTGTGGACTCCTACGAGCAGTACTTC. It translates to CASRRLPSVDSYEQYF. The chain employs TRBV5-1 and TRBJ2-7, with unresolved D. The germline V gene encodes CDR1 SGHRS and CDR2 YFSETQ. V was clipped by 5 bases and J by 0 bases, with 18 bases between them. The CDR3 has 16 residues.

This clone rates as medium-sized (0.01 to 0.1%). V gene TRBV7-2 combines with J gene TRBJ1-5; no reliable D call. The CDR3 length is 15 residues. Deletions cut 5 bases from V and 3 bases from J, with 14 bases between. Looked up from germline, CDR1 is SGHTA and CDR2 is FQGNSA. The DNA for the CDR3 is TGTGCCAGCAGCGCCCAGGCAACAGTCAATCAGCCCCAGCATTTT. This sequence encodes CASSAQATVNQPQHF.

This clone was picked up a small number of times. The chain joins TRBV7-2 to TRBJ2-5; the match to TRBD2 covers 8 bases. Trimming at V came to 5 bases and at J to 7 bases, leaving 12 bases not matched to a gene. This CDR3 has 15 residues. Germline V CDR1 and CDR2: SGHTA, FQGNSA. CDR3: CASSVTSGGLGTQYF. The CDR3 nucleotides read TGTGCCAGCAGCGTCACTAGCGGAGGGTTGGGGACCCAGTACTTC. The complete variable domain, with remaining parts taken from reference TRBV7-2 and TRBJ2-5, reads GAGVSQSPSNKVTEKGKDVELRCDPISGHTALYWYRQSLGQGLEFLIYFQGNSAPDKSGLPSDRFSAERTGGSVSTLTIQRTQQEDSAVYLCASSVTSGGLGTQYFGPGTRLLVL.

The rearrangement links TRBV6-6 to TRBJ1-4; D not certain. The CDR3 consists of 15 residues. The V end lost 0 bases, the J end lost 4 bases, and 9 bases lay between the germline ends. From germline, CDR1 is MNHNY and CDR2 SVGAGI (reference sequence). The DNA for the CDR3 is TGTGCCAGCAGTTACTCGCAGAGGGTTAATGAAAAACTGTTTTTT. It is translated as CASSYSQRVNEKLFF.